The sequence of this T cell receptor (beta chain) was determined in a study of OX40 agonist ivuxolimab in advanced cancers. Background on the study: In this cohort, patients received ivuxolimab, an agonistic anti-OX40 (CD134) antibody. Those enrolled were 82.7% male, with a mean age of around 58 years and ages from roughly 20 to 90.

General observations from the study: Both blood CD4+ and CD8+ T cells showed clonal growth by week 6 at 0.1 to 3.0 mg/kg.

On this clone: What it binds is unknown.

Only in-frame clones appear in the TCRdb table, and some are missing; sequencing was by immunoSEQ multiplex PCR. The sample consists of some 49,000 clones, 80% to 90% of them appearing once. Germline values: CDR1 SQVTM, CDR2 ANQGSEA. With 1 base clipped from V and 4 bases from J, the junction kept 10 bases outside the gene matches. The CDR3 has 17 amino acids. The rearrangement uses TRBV29-1 and TRBJ2-2, with 9 bases that match TRBD1. This TCR came from an adult with an advanced solid tumor such as melanoma, head and neck, liver or kidney cancer. This specimen consisted of CD4+ or CD8+ T cells sorted from blood, obtained in a trial of the OX40 agonist ivuxolimab. This chain's CDR3 is CSVEAIGGTGITGELFF. CDR3 sequence (DNA): TGCAGCGTTGAAGCCATCGGGGGGACAGGGATCACCGGGGAGCTGTTTTTT.